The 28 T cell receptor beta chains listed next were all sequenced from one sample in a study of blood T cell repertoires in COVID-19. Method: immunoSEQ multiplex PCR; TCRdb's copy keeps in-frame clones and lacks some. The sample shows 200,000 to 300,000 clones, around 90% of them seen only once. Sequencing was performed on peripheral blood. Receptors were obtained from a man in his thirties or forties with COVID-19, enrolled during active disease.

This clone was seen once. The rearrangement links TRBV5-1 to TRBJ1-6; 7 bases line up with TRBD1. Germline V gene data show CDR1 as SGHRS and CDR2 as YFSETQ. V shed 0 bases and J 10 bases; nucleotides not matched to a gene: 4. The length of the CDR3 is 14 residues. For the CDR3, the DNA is TGCGCCAGCAGCTTGGGGGACAGTAGGTCACCCCTCCACTTT. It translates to CASSLGDSRSPLHF.

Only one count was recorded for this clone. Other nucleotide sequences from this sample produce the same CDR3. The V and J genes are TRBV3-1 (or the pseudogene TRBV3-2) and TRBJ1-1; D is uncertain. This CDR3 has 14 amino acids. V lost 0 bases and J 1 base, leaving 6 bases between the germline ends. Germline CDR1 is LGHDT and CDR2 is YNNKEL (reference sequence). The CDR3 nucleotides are TGTGCCAGCAGCCAAGATCCCGGGAACACTGAAGCTTTCTTT. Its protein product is CASSQDPGNTEAFF.

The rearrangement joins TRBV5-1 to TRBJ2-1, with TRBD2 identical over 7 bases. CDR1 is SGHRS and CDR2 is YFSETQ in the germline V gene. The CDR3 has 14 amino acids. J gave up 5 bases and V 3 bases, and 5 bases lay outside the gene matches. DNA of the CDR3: TGCGCCAGCAGCTCGGGGGGAGTCCACAATGAGCAGTTCTTC. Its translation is CASSSGGVHNEQFF.

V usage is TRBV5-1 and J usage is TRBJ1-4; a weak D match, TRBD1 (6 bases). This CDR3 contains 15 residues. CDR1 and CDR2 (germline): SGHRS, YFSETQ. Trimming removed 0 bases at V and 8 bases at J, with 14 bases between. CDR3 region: CASSLGTGMEEKLFF. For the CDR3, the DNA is TGCGCCAGCAGCTTGGGCACAGGGATGGAGGAAAAACTGTTTTTT.

CDR3 DNA sequence: TGTGCCAGCAGCCCCACAGAAAACTGGGACACCGGGGAGCTGTTTTTT. The encoded protein is CASSPTENWDTGELFF. The rearrangement links TRBV5-6 to TRBJ2-2; D is unresolved. V was cut by 4 bases and J by 3 bases, with 16 bases left in between. The CDR3 is made up of 16 amino acids. Germline-derived CDR1 and CDR2 are SGHDT and YYEEEE.

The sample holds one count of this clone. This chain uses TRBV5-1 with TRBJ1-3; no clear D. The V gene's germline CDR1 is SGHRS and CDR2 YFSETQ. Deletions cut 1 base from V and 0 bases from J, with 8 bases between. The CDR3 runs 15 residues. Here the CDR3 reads CASSLSGRSGNTIYF. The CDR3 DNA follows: TGCGCCAGCAGCTTGAGCGGTCGCTCTGGAAACACCATATATTTT. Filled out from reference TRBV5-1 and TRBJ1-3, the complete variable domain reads KAGVTQTPRYLIKTRGQQVTLSCSPISGHRSVSWYQQTPGQGLQFLFEYFSETQRNKGNFPGRFSGRQFSNSRSEMNVSTLELGDSALYLCASSLSGRSGNTIYFGEGSWLTVV.

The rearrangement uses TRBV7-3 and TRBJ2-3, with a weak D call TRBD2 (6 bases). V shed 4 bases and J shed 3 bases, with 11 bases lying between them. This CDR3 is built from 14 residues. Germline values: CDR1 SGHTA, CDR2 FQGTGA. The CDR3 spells CASSSSGPTDTQYF. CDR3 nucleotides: TGTGCCAGCAGCTCCAGCGGGCCTACAGATACGCAGTATTTT.

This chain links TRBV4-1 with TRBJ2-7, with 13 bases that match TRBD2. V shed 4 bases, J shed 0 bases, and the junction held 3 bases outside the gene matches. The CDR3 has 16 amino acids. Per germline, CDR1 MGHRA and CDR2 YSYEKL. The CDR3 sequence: CASSPGLAGDSYEQYF. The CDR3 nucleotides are TGCGCCAGCAGCCCTGGACTAGCGGGGGACTCCTACGAGCAGTACTTC.

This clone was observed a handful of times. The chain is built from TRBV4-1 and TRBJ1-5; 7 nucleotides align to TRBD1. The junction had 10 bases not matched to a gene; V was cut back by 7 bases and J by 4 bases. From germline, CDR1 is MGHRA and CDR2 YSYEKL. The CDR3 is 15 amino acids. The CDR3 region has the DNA TGCGCCAGCACCGACATTGCAGGGGGGAATCAGCCCCAGCATTTT. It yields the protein CASTDIAGGNQPQHF.

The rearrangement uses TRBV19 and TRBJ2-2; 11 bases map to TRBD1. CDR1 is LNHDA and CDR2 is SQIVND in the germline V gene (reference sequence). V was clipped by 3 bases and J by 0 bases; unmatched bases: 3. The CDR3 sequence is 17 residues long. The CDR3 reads CASSIGTGGTNTGELFF. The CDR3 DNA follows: TGTGCCAGTAGTATTGGGACAGGGGGAACGAACACCGGGGAGCTGTTTTTT.

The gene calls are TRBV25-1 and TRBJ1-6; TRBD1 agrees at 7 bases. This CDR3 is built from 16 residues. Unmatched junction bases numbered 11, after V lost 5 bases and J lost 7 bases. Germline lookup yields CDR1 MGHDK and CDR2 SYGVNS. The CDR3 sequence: CASSQGWTGPNSPLHF. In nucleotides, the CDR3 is TGTGCCAGCAGTCAGGGGTGGACAGGCCCGAATTCACCCCTCCACTTT.

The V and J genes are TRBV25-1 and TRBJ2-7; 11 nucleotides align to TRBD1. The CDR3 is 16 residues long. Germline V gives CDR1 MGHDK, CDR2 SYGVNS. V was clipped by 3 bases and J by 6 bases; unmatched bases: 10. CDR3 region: CASSDLSGQGGGEQYF. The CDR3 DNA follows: TGTGCCAGCAGTGATCTGTCGGGACAGGGGGGAGGCGAGCAGTACTTC.

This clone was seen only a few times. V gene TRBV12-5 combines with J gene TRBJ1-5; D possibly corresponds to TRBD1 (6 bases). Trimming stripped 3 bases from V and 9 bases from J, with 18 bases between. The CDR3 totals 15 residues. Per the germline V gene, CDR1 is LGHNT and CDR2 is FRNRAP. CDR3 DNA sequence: TGTGCTAGTGGTTTAGGGGCCAGGGGCCAGGGGCCCCAGCATTTT. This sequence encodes CASGLGARGQGPQHF.

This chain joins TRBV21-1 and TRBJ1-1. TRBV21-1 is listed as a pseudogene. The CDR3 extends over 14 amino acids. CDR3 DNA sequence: TGTGCCAGCAGCCCCAACAGAGGAGGGACTGAAGCTTTCTTT. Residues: CASSPNRGGTEAFF.

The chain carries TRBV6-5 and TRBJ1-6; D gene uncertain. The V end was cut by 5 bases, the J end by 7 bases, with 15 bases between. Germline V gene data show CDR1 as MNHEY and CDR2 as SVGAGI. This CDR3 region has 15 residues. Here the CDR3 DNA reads TGTGCCAGCAGTCCCCGAGGGCCTTCGAATTCACCCCTCCACTTT. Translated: CASSPRGPSNSPLHF.

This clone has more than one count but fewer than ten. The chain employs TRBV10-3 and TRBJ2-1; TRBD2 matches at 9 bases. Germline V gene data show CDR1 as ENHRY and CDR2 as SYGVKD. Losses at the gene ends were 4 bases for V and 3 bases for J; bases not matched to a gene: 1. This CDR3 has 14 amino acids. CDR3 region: CAISGAGGYNEQFF. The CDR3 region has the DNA TGTGCCATCAGTGGAGCGGGGGGCTACAATGAGCAGTTCTTC.

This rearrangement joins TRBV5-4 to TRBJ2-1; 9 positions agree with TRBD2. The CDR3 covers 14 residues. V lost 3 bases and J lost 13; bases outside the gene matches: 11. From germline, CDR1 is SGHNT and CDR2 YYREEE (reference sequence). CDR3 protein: CASSSGGGAAIQFF. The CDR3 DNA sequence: TGTGCCAGCAGCTCCGGCGGGGGGGCAGCCATACAGTTCTTC.

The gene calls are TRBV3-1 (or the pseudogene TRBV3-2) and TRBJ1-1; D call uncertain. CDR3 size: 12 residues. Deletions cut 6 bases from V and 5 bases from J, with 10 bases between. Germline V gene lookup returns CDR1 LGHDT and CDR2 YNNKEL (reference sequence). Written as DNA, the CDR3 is TGTGCCAGCAGTCACAGAAGGACTGAAGCTTTCTTT. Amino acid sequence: CASSHRRTEAFF.

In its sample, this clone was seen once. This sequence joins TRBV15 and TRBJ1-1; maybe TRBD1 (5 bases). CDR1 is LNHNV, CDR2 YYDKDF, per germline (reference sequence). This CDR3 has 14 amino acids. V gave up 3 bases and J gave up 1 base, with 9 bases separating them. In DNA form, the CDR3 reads TGTGCCACCAGCAGGGGGCTGTCGAACACTGAAGCTTTCTTT. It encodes CATSRGLSNTEAFF.

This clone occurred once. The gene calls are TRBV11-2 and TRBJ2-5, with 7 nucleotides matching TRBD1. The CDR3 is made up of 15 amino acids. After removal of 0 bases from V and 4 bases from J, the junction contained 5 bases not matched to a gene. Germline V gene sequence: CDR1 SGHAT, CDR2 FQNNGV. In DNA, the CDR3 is TGTGCCAGCAGCTTAGATCGCCACAGGGGAGAGACCCAGTACTTC. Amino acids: CASSLDRHRGETQYF.

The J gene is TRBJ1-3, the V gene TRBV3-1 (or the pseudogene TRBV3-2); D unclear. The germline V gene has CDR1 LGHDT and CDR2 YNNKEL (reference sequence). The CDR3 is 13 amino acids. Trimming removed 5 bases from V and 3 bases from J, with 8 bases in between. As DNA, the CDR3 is TGTGCCAGCAGCGAGAACGGTGGAAACACCATATATTTT. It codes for CASSENGGNTIYF.

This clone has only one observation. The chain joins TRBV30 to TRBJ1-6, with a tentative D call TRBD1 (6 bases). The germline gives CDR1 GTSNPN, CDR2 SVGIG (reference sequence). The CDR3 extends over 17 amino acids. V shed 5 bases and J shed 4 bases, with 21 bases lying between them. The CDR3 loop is CAWGGGGRGRYNSPLHF. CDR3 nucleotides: TGTGCCTGGGGAGGCGGGGGGCGAGGGAGGTATAATTCACCCCTCCACTTT.

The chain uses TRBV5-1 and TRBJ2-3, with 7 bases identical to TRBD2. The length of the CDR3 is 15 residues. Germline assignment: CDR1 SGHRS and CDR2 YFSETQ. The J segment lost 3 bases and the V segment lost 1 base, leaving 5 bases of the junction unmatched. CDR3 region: CASSLTGEGTDTQYF. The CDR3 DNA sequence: TGCGCCAGCAGCTTGACGGGGGAGGGGACAGATACGCAGTATTTT.

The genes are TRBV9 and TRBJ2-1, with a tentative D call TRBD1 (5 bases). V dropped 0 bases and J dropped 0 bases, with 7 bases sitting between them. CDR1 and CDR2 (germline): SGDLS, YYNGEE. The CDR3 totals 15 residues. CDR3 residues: CASSVEQASYNEQFF. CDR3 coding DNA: TGTGCCAGCAGCGTAGAACAGGCCTCCTACAATGAGCAGTTCTTC.

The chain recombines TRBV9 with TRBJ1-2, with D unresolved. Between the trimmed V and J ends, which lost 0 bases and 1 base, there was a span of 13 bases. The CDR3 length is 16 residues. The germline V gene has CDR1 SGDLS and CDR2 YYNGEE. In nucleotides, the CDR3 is TGTGCCAGCAGCGTAGGAGGGTCCCTGGGTAACTATGGCTACACCTTC. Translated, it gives CASSVGGSLGNYGYTF.

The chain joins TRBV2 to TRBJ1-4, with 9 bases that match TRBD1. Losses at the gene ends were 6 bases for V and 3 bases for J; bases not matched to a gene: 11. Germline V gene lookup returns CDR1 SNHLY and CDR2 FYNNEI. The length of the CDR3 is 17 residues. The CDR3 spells CASRPGTGFSSNEKLFF. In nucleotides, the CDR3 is TGTGCCAGCAGGCCCGGGACAGGGTTCAGTTCTAATGAAAAACTGTTTTTT.

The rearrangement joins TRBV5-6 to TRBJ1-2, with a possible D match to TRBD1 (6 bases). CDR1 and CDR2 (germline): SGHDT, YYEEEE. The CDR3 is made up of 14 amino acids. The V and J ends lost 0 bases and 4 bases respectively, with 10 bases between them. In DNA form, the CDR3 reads TGTGCCAGCAGCTTGGTCAGGGGCTCCTATGGCTACACCTTC. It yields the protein CASSLVRGSYGYTF.

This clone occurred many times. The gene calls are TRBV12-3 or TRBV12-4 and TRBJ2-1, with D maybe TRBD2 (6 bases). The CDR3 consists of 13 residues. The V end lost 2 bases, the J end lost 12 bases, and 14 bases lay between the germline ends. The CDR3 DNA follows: TGTGCCAGCAGTTTATCAGTGGGAGGCGCGCAGTTCTTC. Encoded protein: CASSLSVGGAQFF.